This is a list of T cell receptor beta chains from one sample in a study of blood T cell repertoires in COVID-19. TCRdb keeps only in-frame clones here, not all; method: immunoSEQ multiplex PCR. The table lists 50,000 to 75,000 clones, approximately 87% of them singletons. The sample was peripheral blood. The receptors here all came from a man between 60 and 75 years old with acute or convalescent COVID-19. Both conserved end residues are part of each CDR3.

V gene,J gene,CDR3 protein
TRBV10-2,TRBJ1-3,CASRPGNSGNTIYF
TRBV6-2/TRBV6-3,TRBJ1-2,CASSSPGTGSFYGYTF
TRBV5-4,TRBJ2-7,CASSLAASSGGLTYEQYF
TRBV6-2/TRBV6-3,TRBJ1-6,CASSPRDASSYNSPLHF
TRBV5-4,TRBJ2-4,CASSLAAGRAKNIQYF
TRBV6-2/TRBV6-3,TRBJ1-1,CASSYVGGLNTEAFF
TRBV4-3,TRBJ1-4,CASSQAGTGGNEKLFF
TRBV2,TRBJ2-1,CASTGPRGEQFF
TRBV6-2/TRBV6-3,TRBJ1-1,CASSRRDRGSNTEAFF
TRBV30,TRBJ1-3,CAWSPTAAASGNTIYF
TRBV9,TRBJ2-5,CASSVANRETQYF
TRBV3-1/TRBV3-2,TRBJ2-3,CASSQRESTDTQYF
TRBV4-2,TRBJ2-5,CASSQEGPSGGETQYF
TRBV11-3,TRBJ1-2,CASRGSWVDYGYTF
TRBV7-2,TRBJ2-3,CASSLASGGTTDTQYF
TRBV4-3,TRBJ1-5,CASSLGQSNQPQHF
TRBV19,TRBJ2-1,CASSIAPGQYNEQFF
TRBV6-2/TRBV6-3,TRBJ1-1,CASSPQIPGQGALDGLSTEAFF
TRBV10-2,TRBJ2-5,CASSREKGRRETQYF
TRBV3-1/TRBV3-2,TRBJ1-3,CASSPHDRGNTIYF
TRBV9,TRBJ2-1,CASSGQGNEQFF
TRBV5-6,TRBJ1-2,CASSLGTGYGYGYTF
TRBV19,TRBJ2-3,CASSVQPSGGTDTQYF
TRBV6-1,TRBJ1-2,CASSEAKGAVWGYTF
TRBV15,TRBJ1-5,CATSIEEAQPQHF
TRBV4-3,TRBJ1-6,CASSQDLRESPLHF
TRBV3-1/TRBV3-2,TRBJ2-3,CASSQDGRRGGLNTQYF